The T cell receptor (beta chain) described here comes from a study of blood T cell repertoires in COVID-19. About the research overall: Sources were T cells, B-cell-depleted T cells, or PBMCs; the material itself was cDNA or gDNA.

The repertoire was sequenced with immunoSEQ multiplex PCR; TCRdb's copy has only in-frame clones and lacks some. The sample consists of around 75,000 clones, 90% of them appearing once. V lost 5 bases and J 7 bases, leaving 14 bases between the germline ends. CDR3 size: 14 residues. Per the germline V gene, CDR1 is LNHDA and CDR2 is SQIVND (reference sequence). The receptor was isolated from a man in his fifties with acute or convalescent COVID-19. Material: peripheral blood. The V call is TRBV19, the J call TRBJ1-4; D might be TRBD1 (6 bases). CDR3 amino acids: CASSWGGLTEKLFF. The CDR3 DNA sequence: TGTGCCAGTAGTTGGGGGGGGCTGACTGAAAAACTGTTTTTT.